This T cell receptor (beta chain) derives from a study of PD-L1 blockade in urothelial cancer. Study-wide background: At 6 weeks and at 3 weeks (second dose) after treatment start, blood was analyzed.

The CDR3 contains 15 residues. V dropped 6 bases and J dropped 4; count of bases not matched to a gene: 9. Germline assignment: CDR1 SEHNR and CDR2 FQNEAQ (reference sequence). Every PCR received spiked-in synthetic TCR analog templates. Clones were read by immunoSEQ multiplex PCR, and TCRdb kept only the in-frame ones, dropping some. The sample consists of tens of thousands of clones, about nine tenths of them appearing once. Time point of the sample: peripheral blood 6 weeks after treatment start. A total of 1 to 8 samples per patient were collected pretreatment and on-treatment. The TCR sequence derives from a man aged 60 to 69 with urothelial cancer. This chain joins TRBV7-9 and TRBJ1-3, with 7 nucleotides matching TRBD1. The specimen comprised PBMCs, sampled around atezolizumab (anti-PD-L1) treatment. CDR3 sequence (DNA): TGTGCCAGCAGTAACAGGGGTTTTTTCGGAAACACCATATATTTT. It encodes CASSNRGFFGNTIYF.